One T cell receptor (beta chain) is described in this entry. This entry is derived from a study of blood T cell repertoires in COVID-19. Study-level background: Some COVID-19 samples were acute and others convalescent; all came from the United States, Italy and Spain. Sources were T cells, B-cell-depleted T cells, or PBMCs; the material itself was cDNA or gDNA.

The J segment lost 1 base and the V segment lost 3 bases, leaving 4 bases of the junction unmatched. CDR1 and CDR2 from the germline V gene are LGHNA and YNFKEQ. This CDR3 contains 15 residues. Under the authors' procedure: From reference gene primer amplification, estimates of nucleated cell counts were derived. Measured with immunoSEQ multiplex PCR; TCRdb has only the in-frame clones, and not every one. V, J and clone size are those of that table, while D and trimming were read from the DNA. The sample includes under 200,000 clones, 60% to 85% seen only once; the top ten take 7% to 10%. The sample was peripheral blood. The V and J genes are TRBV4-2 and TRBJ1-1; 8 nucleotides match TRBD1. This clonotype was sampled from a man aged 60 to 69 with acute or convalescent COVID-19. DNA of the CDR3: TGTGCCAGCAGCCAGGCGGGACAGGCGAACACTGAAGCTTTCTTT. This codes for CASSQAGQANTEAFF.